The 14 T cell receptor beta chains given below trace back to one sample, sequenced in a study of identical twins. From the 5' RACE reads, TCRdb called clonotypes with MiXCR, one entry per CDR3 protein. There are 550,000 to 700,000 distinct CDR3 sequences in the sample; 9.6% occur only once, and 3% lies in the top ten. The sample was also linked to a second study, of yellow fever vaccine responses in identical twins.

The material sequenced was PBMCs. These receptor sequences come from a woman aged 18-29 years in good health.

This clonotype has a count of ten or more. CDR3 nucleotide sequence: TGTGCCAGCAGTGTCGGACTGAGCTACGAGCAGTACTTC. It is translated as CASSVGLSYEQYF. The V and J genes are TRBV9 and TRBJ2-7, with D perhaps matching TRBD2 (5 bases). V lost 5 bases, J lost 3 bases, and 12 bases lay in between. Looked up from germline, CDR1 is SGDLS and CDR2 is YYNGEE. This CDR3 has 13 amino acids.

The chain employs TRBV27 and TRBJ2-3; TRBD1 matches 9 bases. Germline loops: CDR1 MNHEY, CDR2 SMNVEV (reference sequence). The CDR3 extends over 16 amino acids. With V trimmed by 3 bases and J by 5 bases, 9 bases remained unmatched. CDR3 bases: TGTGCCAGCAGTTTTAGGGGACAGGGAGGTCGAGATACGCAGTATTTT. Translated, it gives CASSFRGQGGRDTQYF.

This clonotype was seen more than once but under ten times. This chain joins TRBV20-1 and TRBJ2-5; possibly TRBD1 for D (5 bases). This CDR3 is 16 amino acids long. Germline assignment: CDR1 DFQATT and CDR2 SNEGSKA (reference sequence). V lost 3 bases and J 5 bases, leaving 22 bases between the germline ends. CDR3 sequence (DNA): TGCAGTGCTAGTTCCCCTAAGGGGAAATTCCGGGAGACCCAGTACTTC. Translation: CSASSPKGKFRETQYF.

This clonotype was picked up many times. The chain links TRBV7-9 to TRBJ1-1; 7 bases are shared with TRBD1. The germline V gene encodes CDR1 SEHNR and CDR2 FQNEAQ (reference sequence). The ends lost 6 bases at V and 1 base at J; junction bases unmatched: 5. There are 14 residues in the CDR3. The CDR3 nucleotides read TGTGCCAGCAGACCCGGGACAGAGAACACTGAAGCTTTCTTT. It codes for CASRPGTENTEAFF.

The chain links TRBV5-1 to TRBJ2-1; 9 bases align to TRBD1. V shed 0 bases, J shed 0 bases, and the junction held 4 bases outside the gene matches. The CDR3 totals 17 residues. Germline CDR1 and CDR2: SGHRS and YFSETQ. CDR3 DNA sequence: TGCGCCAGCAGCTTGGGCGGACAGGGGAGCTCCTACAATGAGCAGTTCTTC. The encoded protein is CASSLGGQGSSYNEQFF.

This clonotype was seen ten or more times. This chain joins TRBV6-1 and TRBJ1-5; TRBD1 matches at 8 bases. The V and J ends lost 7 bases and 7 bases, in that order; junction bases with no gene match: 12. CDR1 MNHNS and CDR2 SASEGT come from the germline V gene. The CDR3 extends over 15 amino acids. CDR3 coding DNA: TGTGCCAGCACCGATCAGGGGGCAATGGGGCAGCCCCAGCATTTT. This translates into CASTDQGAMGQPQHF.

CDR3 sequence: CASSYSDQSPIGEQFF. The DNA of the CDR3 is TGTGCCAGCAGTTACTCGGACCAAAGCCCCATTGGTGAGCAGTTCTTC. The V call is TRBV6-2 or TRBV6-3, the J call TRBJ2-1; no firm D call. Per the germline V gene, CDR1 is MNHEY and CDR2 is SVGEGT. V was pared by 0 bases and J by 9 bases, with 18 bases between. This CDR3 comprises 16 residues.

This clonotype was found many times. V usage is TRBV12-3 or TRBV12-4 and J usage is TRBJ1-1; D not certain. This CDR3 region has 14 residues. The V and J ends lost 2 bases and 6 bases respectively, with 13 bases between them. In DNA, the CDR3 is TGTGCCAGCAGTTTAATCCGGGCCAGGTCTGAAGCTTTCTTT. It yields the protein CASSLIRARSEAFF.

This clonotype was observed a handful of times. The rearrangement joins TRBV20-1 to TRBJ1-5; D call uncertain. The germline V and J ends were trimmed by 6 bases and 5 bases, with 14 bases remaining between them. Germline V gene data show CDR1 as DFQATT and CDR2 as SNEGSKA (reference sequence). This CDR3 has 13 residues. In DNA form, the CDR3 reads TGCAGTGCCTCCACGGGCGGGGATCAGCCCCAGCATTTT. Translated: CSASTGGDQPQHF.

Only a few counts were recorded for this clonotype. This chain links TRBV6-2 or TRBV6-3 with TRBJ1-1; 7 nucleotides line up with TRBD1. The CDR3 runs to 15 residues. Germline V CDR1 and CDR2: MNHEY, SVGEGT. The V gene end was trimmed by 2 bases and the J gene end by 1 base; junction bases not matched to a gene: 4. Here the CDR3 DNA reads TGTGCCAGCAGTTACCCGACAGGGAAGAACACTGAAGCTTTCTTT. It translates to CASSYPTGKNTEAFF.

The chain couples TRBV6-4 to TRBJ2-7, with 7 bases fitting TRBD2. CDR3 length: 15 amino acids. Germline CDR1 MRHNA, CDR2 SNTAGT. The V and J ends lost 4 bases and 1 base, in that order; junction bases with no gene match: 7. CDR3 nucleotide sequence: TGTGCCAGCAGTGCCGGCTGGGGAGGGTCCTACGAGCAGTACTTC. Translated, it gives CASSAGWGGSYEQYF.

This clonotype was detected a few times. The gene calls are TRBV4-3 and TRBJ2-1; 7 bases are shared with TRBD1. V shed 0 bases and J 4 bases; nucleotides not matched to a gene: 6. Germline V gene data show CDR1 as LGHNA and CDR2 as YSLEER. The CDR3 totals 16 residues. The DNA for the CDR3 is TGCGCCAGCAGCCAAGATACGACAGGGTTTTACAATGAGCAGTTCTTC. Its translation is CASSQDTTGFYNEQFF.

Only a few counts were recorded for this clonotype. The chain has TRBV20-1 and TRBJ2-3, with 15 bases lining up with TRBD2. Trimming cost V 0 bases and J 0 bases; bases outside gene matches: 13. Germline assignment: CDR1 DFQATT and CDR2 SNEGSKA (reference sequence). The CDR3 contains 21 residues. This chain's CDR3 is CSARDRFGTSGGPPSTDTQYF. As DNA, the CDR3 is TGCAGTGCTAGAGATCGATTCGGGACTAGCGGGGGGCCACCCAGCACAGATACGCAGTATTTT.

In its sample, this clonotype was seen many times. The chain recombines TRBV7-9 with TRBJ2-1; no clear D gene. V gave up 4 bases and J gave up 7 bases, with 11 bases separating them. CDR3 length: 13 amino acids. CDR1 SEHNR and CDR2 FQNEAQ come from the germline V gene (reference sequence). CDR3: CASSSRDINEQFF. In DNA, the CDR3 is TGTGCCAGCAGCTCCCGAGATATTAATGAGCAGTTCTTC.